The 9 T cell receptor beta chains below come from one sample, sequenced in a study of blood T cell repertoires in COVID-19. The repertoire was sequenced with immunoSEQ multiplex PCR; TCRdb's copy has only in-frame clones and lacks some. The data show about 130,000 clones, roughly four fifths seen once. The sequenced material came from peripheral blood. These receptor sequences come from a human donor in a cohort sampled during active COVID-19.

V and J are TRBV7-2 and TRBJ2-3; D ambiguous. CDR1 and CDR2 from the germline V gene are SGHTA and FQGNSA. The CDR3 runs 15 residues. With 0 bases removed from V and 3 bases from J, the gap between germline ends came to 10 bases. In DNA, the CDR3 is TGTGCCAGCAGCTTAGCCAGGCCTGGGACAGATACGCAGTATTTT. Translating gives CASSLARPGTDTQYF.

V and J are TRBV18 and TRBJ1-3; the match to TRBD1 covers 8 bases. This CDR3 region has 15 residues. The ends lost 4 bases at V and 2 bases at J; junction bases unmatched: 4. Germline V CDR1 and CDR2: KGHSH, LQKENI. For the CDR3, the DNA is TGTGCCAGCTCACTAGGACAGGGCGCTGGAAACACCATATATTTT. This gives the protein CASSLGQGAGNTIYF.

The chain combines TRBV13 with TRBJ1-4, with D possibly matching TRBD1 (6 bases). V was cut by 2 bases and J by 10 bases, with 14 bases left in between. The V gene's germline CDR1 is PRHDT and CDR2 FYEKMQ (reference sequence). CDR3 length: 14 amino acids. The DNA for the CDR3 is TGTGCCAGCAGCTTATATCAGGGGAAATCAAAACTGTTTTTT. This sequence encodes CASSLYQGKSKLFF.

The rearrangement uses TRBV6-6 and TRBJ2-5, with D possibly TRBD1 on 5 matching bases. Trimming shortened V by 6 bases and J by 4 bases, and 15 bases separated the two germline ends. Germline lookup yields CDR1 MNHNY and CDR2 SVGAGI (reference sequence). The CDR3 covers 14 residues. The CDR3, as DNA: TGTGCCAGCAGCCTCGTAGGGGCAGGAGAGACCCAGTACTTC. Translation: CASSLVGAGETQYF.

The J gene is TRBJ2-1, the V gene TRBV4-2; D uncertain. V was shortened by 1 base and J by 8 bases, with 12 bases between the two germline ends. CDR1 and CDR2 (germline): LGHNA, YNFKEQ. The length of the CDR3 is 14 residues. Here the CDR3 reads CASSQGSYEDEQFF. In DNA, the CDR3 is TGTGCCAGCAGCCAAGGTTCGTACGAGGATGAGCAGTTCTTC.

V usage is TRBV20-1 and J usage is TRBJ2-3, with D hard to call. Looked up from germline, CDR1 is DFQATT and CDR2 is SNEGSKA (reference sequence). Trimming removed 3 bases from V and 2 bases from J, with 15 bases in between. The length of the CDR3 is 15 residues. In DNA form, the CDR3 reads TGCAGTGCTAGTCACGAGCTCCGTATCACAGATACGCAGTATTTT. Translated: CSASHELRITDTQYF.

The chain links TRBV5-1 to TRBJ2-7; D might be TRBD1 (6 bases). The CDR3 is 13 residues long. V was pared by 4 bases and J by 0 bases, with 8 bases between. Germline assignment: CDR1 SGHRS and CDR2 YFSETQ. CDR3 protein: CASSGQSSYEQYF. CDR3 nucleotides: TGCGCCAGCAGCGGACAGAGCTCCTACGAGCAGTACTTC.

The chain uses TRBV18 and TRBJ1-6; D remains unclear. Trimming took 5 bases from V and 7 from J, leaving 9 bases between them. The CDR3 is 13 amino acids. CDR1 and CDR2 (germline): KGHSH, LQKENI. CDR3 amino acids: CASSSSRNSPLHF. In DNA form, the CDR3 reads TGTGCCAGCTCATCTTCCAGGAATTCACCCCTCCACTTT.

CDR3 loop: CAISGTSGGEQYF. CDR3 nucleotide sequence: TGTGCCATCAGCGGAACTAGCGGGGGAGAGCAGTACTTC. This chain joins TRBV10-3 and TRBJ2-7; 11 nucleotides align to TRBD2. Losses at the gene ends were 6 bases for V and 7 bases for J; bases not matched to a gene: 5. Looked up from germline, CDR1 is ENHRY and CDR2 is SYGVKD. The CDR3 sequence is 13 residues long.